This TCR beta chain was documented in a study of cytomegalovirus exposure and HLA in healthy donors. V was clipped by 0 bases and J by 4 bases, with 7 bases between them. The germline V gene has CDR1 LGHNA and CDR2 YSLEER. The CDR3 has 14 residues. PCR used 60 Vbeta primers and 13 Jbeta primers. The assay was immunoSEQ multiplex PCR, and TCRdb's table has in-frame clones only and misses some. This table holds 150,000 to 200,000 clones, 75% to 80% found once. The V gene is TRBV4-3, the J gene TRBJ1-5; D remains unclear. The sequence was obtained from a woman between 50 and 59 years old in good health and CMV-seropositive. Material for sequencing was PBMCs. The CDR3 nucleotides are TGCGCCAGCAGCCAAGACCCCAGAAATCAGCCCCAGCATTTT. Amino acids: CASSQDPRNQPQHF.